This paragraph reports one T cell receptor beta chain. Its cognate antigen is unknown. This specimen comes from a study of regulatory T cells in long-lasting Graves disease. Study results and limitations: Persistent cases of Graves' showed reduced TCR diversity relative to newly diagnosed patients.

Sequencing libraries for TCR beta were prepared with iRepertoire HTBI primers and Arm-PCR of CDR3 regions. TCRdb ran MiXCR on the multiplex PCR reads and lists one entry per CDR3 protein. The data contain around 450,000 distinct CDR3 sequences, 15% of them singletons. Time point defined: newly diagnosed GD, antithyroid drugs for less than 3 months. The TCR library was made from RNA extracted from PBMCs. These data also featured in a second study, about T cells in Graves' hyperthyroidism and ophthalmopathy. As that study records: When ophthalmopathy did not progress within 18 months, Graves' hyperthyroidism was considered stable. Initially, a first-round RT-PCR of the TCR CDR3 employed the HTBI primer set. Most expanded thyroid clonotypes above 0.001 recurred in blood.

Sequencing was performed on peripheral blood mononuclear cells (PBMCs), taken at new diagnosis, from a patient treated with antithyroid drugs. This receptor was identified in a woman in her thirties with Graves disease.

Written as DNA, the CDR3 is TGTGCCAGCAGCAAAGGACAGAAGTTCTATGGCTACACCTTC. The encoded protein is CASSKGQKFYGYTF. This rearrangement joins TRBV14 to TRBJ1-2, with D possibly matching TRBD1 (6 bases). The CDR3 loop spans 14 amino acids. Trimming pared 5 bases from V and 4 bases from J, leaving 14 bases between. Germline V gives CDR1 SGHDN, CDR2 FVKESK.